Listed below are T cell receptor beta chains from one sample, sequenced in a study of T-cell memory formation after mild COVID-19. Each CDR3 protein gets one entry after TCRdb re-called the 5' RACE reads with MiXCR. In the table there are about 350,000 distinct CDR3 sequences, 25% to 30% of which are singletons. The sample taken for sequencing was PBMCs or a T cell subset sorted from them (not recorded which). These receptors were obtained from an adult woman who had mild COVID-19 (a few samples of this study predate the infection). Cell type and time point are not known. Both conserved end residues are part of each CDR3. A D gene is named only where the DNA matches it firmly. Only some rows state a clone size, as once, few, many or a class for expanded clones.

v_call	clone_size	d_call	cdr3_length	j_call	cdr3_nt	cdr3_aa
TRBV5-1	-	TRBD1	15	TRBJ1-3	TGCGCCAGCAGCTCCGGGACAGGCGGAGGAAACACCATATATTTT	CASSSGTGGGNTIYF
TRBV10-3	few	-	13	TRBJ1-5	TGTGCCATCAGTGCAGATAGCAATCAGCCCCAGCATTTT	CAISADSNQPQHF
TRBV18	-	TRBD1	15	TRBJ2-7	TGTGCCAGCTCACCTGATTCAGGACAGGCTTACGAGCAGTACTTC	CASSPDSGQAYEQYF
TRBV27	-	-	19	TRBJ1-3	TGTGCCAGCAGTTTAAATGTAGTTATAGGGGCAAGGCTGGGTAACACCATATATTTT	CASSLNVVIGARLGNTIYF
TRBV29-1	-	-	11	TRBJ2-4	TGCAGCGTTGGCGCGGGAAACATTCAGTACTTC	CSVGAGNIQYF
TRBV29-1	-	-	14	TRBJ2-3	TGCAGCGTTGAAGGACAGGGAGGAGCAGATACGCAGTATTTT	CSVEGQGGADTQYF
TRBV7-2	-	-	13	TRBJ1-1	TGTGCCAGCAGCACCCAGGGTAGCACTGAAGCTTTCTTT	CASSTQGSTEAFF
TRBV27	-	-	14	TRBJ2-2	TGTGCCAGCAACCGCGGGGCGAACACCGGGGAGCTGTTTTTT	CASNRGANTGELFF
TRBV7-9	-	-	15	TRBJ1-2	TGTGCCAGCAGCCCGGGGGGCGCGCCCGTCTATGGCTACACCTTC	CASSPGGAPVYGYTF
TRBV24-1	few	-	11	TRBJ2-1	TGTGCCACCAGCCGCTGGGATGAGCAGTTCTTC	CATSRWDEQFF
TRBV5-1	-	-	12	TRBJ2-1	TGCGCCAGCAGCTTTGATAGGAATGAGCAGTTCTTC	CASSFDRNEQFF
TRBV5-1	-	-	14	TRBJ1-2	TGCGCCAGCAGCTTGGGACAGGCTGTCTATGGCTACACCTTC	CASSLGQAVYGYTF
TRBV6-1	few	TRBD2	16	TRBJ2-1	TGTGCCAGCAGTGAAGCCGAGGCTAGCGGGAGTCTGGGGCAGTTCTTC	CASSEAEASGSLGQFF
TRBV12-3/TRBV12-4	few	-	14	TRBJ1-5	TGTGCCAGCAGTTTTTGGTTTGGGGATCAGCCCCAGCATTTT	CASSFWFGDQPQHF
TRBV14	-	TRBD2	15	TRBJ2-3	TGTGCCAGCAGCCGCCTACTAGCGAGGACAGATACGCAGTATTTT	CASSRLLARTDTQYF
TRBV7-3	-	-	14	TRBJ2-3	TGTGCCAGCAGCCGGAGGGGGCACACAGATACGCAGTATTTT	CASSRRGHTDTQYF
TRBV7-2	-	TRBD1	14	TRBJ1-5	TGTGCCAGCAGCTATGGGACAGCAAATCAGCCCCAGCATTTT	CASSYGTANQPQHF
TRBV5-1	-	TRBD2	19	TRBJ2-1	TGCGCCAGCAGCAAGGAGCGGGGGGCCAACACTGCCATTTACAATGAGCAGTTCTTC	CASSKERGANTAIYNEQFF
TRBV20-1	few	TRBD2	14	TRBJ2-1	TGCAGTGCCTCTCTAGTAGCGGGAAAATCTGAGCAGTTCTTC	CSASLVAGKSEQFF
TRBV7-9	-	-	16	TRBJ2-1	TGTGCCAGCAGCCCACGAGGGGGGCCGAACTACAATGAGCAGTTCTTC	CASSPRGGPNYNEQFF
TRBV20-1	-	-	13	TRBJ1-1	TGCAGTGCGAGACTACCACAGAACACTGAAGCTTTCTTT	CSARLPQNTEAFF
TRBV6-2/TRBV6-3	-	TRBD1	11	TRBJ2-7	TGTGCCAGCAGTAGACAGGGGTTGGTGTACTTC	CASSRQGLVYF
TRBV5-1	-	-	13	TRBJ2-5	TGCGCCAGCAGCAGAGAGATTCAAGAGACCCAGTACTTC	CASSREIQETQYF
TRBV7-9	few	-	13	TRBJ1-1	TGTGCCACCTCCCTCGGATCGGCCACTGAAGCTTTCTTT	CATSLGSATEAFF
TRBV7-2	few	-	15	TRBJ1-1	TGTGCCAGCAGCCCCACCTCGGAGCAGAACACTGAAGCTTTCTTT	CASSPTSEQNTEAFF
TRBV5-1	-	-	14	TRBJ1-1	TGCGCCAGCAGCAGACTACAGGAGGACACTGAAGCTTTCTTT	CASSRLQEDTEAFF
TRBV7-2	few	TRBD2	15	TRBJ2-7	TGTGCCAGCAGCTTAGTGGGTCGCGGGAGAAACGAGCAGTACTTC	CASSLVGRGRNEQYF
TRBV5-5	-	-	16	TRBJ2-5	TGTGCCAGCAGCTTGAATGGCAGGGCCCTCCAAGAGACCCAGTACTTC	CASSLNGRALQETQYF
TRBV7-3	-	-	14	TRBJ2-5	TGTGCCAGCAGCCCAGGGGTGCATCAAGAGACCCAGTACTTC	CASSPGVHQETQYF
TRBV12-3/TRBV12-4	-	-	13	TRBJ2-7	TGTGCCAGCAGTTTAAGGGCAACCTACGAGCAGTACTTC	CASSLRATYEQYF
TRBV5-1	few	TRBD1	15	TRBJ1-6	TGCGCCAGCAGAATGACAGGGGTCAATAATTCACCCCTCCACTTT	CASRMTGVNNSPLHF
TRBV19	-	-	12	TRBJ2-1	TGTGCCAGTAGTATCCCGTTCAATGAGCAGTTCTTC	CASSIPFNEQFF
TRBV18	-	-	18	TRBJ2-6	TGTGCCAGCTCACCACCTTATTCCGGGAGCTCTGGGGCCAACGTCCTGACTTTC	CASSPPYSGSSGANVLTF
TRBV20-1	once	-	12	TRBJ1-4	TGCAGTGCTCGAGGGACCTATGAAAAACTGTTTTTT	CSARGTYEKLFF
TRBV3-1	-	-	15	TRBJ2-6	TGTGCCAGCACCTCTCTCCCCTCTGGGGCCAACGTCCTGACTTTC	CASTSLPSGANVLTF
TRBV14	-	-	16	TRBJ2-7	TGTGCCAGCAGCCAAGACCGCTGGGGGAGCGCCTACGAGCAGTACTTC	CASSQDRWGSAYEQYF
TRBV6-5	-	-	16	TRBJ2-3	TGTGCCAGCAGTTACTCTATGACCGTTAGCACAGATACGCAGTATTTT	CASSYSMTVSTDTQYF
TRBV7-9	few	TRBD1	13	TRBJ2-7	TGTGCCAGCAGCTTTAGCGCCAGGGGGGAGCAGTACTTC	CASSFSARGEQYF
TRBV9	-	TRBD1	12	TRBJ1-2	TGTGCCAGCAGGCGAACAGGGGGAGGCTACACCTTC	CASRRTGGGYTF
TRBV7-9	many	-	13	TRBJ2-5	TGTGCCAGCAGCTTTAGCGGCCAAGAGACCCAGTACTTC	CASSFSGQETQYF
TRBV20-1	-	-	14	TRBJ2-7	TGCAGTGCTAGAGATGTTGGAGCCCCCTACGAGCAGTACTTC	CSARDVGAPYEQYF
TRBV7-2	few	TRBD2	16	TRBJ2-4	TGTGCCAGCAGCTTAACCCATCTAGGACTAGGGAACATTCAGTACTTC	CASSLTHLGLGNIQYF